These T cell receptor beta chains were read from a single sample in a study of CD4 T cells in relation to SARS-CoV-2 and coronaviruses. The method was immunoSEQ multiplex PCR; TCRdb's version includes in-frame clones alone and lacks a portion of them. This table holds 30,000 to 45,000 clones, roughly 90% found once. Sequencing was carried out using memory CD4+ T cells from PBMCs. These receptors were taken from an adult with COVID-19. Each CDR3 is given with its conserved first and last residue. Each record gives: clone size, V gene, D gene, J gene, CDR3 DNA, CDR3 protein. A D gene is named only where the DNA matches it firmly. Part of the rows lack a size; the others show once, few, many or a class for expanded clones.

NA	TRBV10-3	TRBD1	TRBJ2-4	TGTGCCATCAGTGAGCCCGGCGGACAGGGAGCCAAAAACATTCAGTACTTC	CAISEPGGQGAKNIQYF
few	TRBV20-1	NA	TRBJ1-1	TGCAGTGCTAGCACTGAAGCTTTCTTT	CSASTEAFF
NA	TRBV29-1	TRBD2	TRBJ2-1	TGCAGCGTTGATCGGCCAACTAGCGGTATATCGGCTGAGCAGTTCTTC	CSVDRPTSGISAEQFF
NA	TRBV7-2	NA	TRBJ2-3	TGTGCCAGCACGTTAGCCAGTAAGGATACGCAGTATTTT	CASTLASKDTQYF
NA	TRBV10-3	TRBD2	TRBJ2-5	TGTGCCATCGCCCAAGGCGGGGGCCAAGAGACCCAGTACTTC	CAIAQGGGQETQYF
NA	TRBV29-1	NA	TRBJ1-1	TGCAGCGTTGAGAGAACAGGAGTGAACACTGAAGCTTTCTTT	CSVERTGVNTEAFF
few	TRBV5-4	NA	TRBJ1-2	TGTGCCAGCAGCTTGGCCGGTTCGGTAGGGGGCTATGGCTACACCTTC	CASSLAGSVGGYGYTF
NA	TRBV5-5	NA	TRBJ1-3	TGTGCCAGCAGCTTAGACGGAACCTCTGGAAACACCATATATTTT	CASSLDGTSGNTIYF
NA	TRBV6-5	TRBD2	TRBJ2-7	TGTGCCAGCAAACCAGGCGGGGGTTACGAGCAGTACTTC	CASKPGGGYEQYF
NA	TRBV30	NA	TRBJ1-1	TGTGCCTGGAGTGTAGACACTGAAGCTTTCTTT	CAWSVDTEAFF
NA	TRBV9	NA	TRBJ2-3	TGTGCCAGCAAGAGGTCAGGGAGAACAGATACGCAGTATTTT	CASKRSGRTDTQYF
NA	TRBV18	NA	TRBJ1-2	TGTGCCAGCTCACCACCCCGGGAAGGAAACTATGGCTACACCTTC	CASSPPREGNYGYTF
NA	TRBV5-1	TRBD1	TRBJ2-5	TGCGCCAGCAGCCAGGGACAGGGGCGAACTAAAGAGACCCAGTACTTC	CASSQGQGRTKETQYF
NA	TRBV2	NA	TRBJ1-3	TGTGCCAGCAGTGACAACAGCCGCTCTGGAAACACCATATATTTT	CASSDNSRSGNTIYF
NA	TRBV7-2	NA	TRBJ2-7	TGTGCCAGCAGCTTATCGCAGGGGCTCGAGCAGTACTTC	CASSLSQGLEQYF
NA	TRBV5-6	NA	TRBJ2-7	TGTGCCAGCAGCTTTGGGACGGTTGCCTACGAGCAGTACTTC	CASSFGTVAYEQYF
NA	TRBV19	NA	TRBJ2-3	TGTGCCAGTAGATCTAGCACAGATACGCAGTATTTT	CASRSSTDTQYF
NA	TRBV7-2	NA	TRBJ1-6	TGTGCCAGCAGCTTCAAATCCCCGGGGCAGGGATTCTATAATTCACCCCTCCACTTT	CASSFKSPGQGFYNSPLHF
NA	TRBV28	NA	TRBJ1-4	TGTGCCAGCAGGCCCACCAGGGCAACTAATGAAAAACTGTTTTTT	CASRPTRATNEKLFF
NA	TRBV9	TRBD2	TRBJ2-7	TGTGCCAGCAGCGTAGGTCGGGGGACTAGCGGGGGGAAGCAGTACTTC	CASSVGRGTSGGKQYF
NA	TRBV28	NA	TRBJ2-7	TGTGCCAGCAGAGGGGGGTCCGGACAGACGTCCTACGAGCAGTACTTC	CASRGGSGQTSYEQYF
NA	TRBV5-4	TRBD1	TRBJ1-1	TGTGCCAGCAGCTTGGCCGGAGGCAGGGGGTTCACTGAAGCTTTCTTT	CASSLAGGRGFTEAFF
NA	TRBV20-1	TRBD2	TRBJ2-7	TGCAGTGCTAGTCGGGGGGGCAACTCCTACGAGCAGTACTTC	CSASRGGNSYEQYF
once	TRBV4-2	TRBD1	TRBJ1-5	TGTGCCAGCAGCCGTACAGGGGTAGCGGACAATCAGCCCCAGCATTTT	CASSRTGVADNQPQHF
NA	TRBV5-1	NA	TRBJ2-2	TGCGCCAGCAGCTTCGGGGGTCCCACCGGGGAGCTGTTTTTT	CASSFGGPTGELFF
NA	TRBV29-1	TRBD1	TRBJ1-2	TGCAGCGTTGAGGACAGGGAAGGCTACACCTTC	CSVEDREGYTF
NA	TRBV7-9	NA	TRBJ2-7	TGTGCCAGCAGCCACAGGACAGACTCCTACGAGCAGTACTTC	CASSHRTDSYEQYF
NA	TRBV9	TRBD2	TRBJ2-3	TGTGCCAGCAGCGTAGCTTCAGCGGGGTACACAGATACGCAGTATTTT	CASSVASAGYTDTQYF
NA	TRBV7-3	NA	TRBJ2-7	TGTGCCAGCAGCAGAGAAGGGGGTTTCTCGGGTGAGCAGTACTTC	CASSREGGFSGEQYF
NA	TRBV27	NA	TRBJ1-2	TGTGCCAGCAGTTTAGGGGGGTTCACCTCTGGCTACACCTTC	CASSLGGFTSGYTF
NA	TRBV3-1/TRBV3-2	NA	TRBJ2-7	TGTGCCAGCAGCCAAGGGGTTGGGGAGCAGTACTTC	CASSQGVGEQYF
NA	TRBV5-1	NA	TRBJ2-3	TGCGCCAGCAGCCCCCCGGGTGGCACAGATACGCAGTATTTT	CASSPPGGTDTQYF
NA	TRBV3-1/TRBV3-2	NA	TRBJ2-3	TGTGCCAGCAGCCAAGCCGGGAGCACAGATACGCAGTATTTT	CASSQAGSTDTQYF
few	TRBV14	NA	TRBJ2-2	TGTGCCAGCAGCCAAGTAACGGGTGCGAACACCGGGGAGCTGTTTTTT	CASSQVTGANTGELFF
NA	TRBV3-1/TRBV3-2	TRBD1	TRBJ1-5	TGTGCCAGCAGCCAATCGGGACAGGGGGCACAGCCCCAGCATTTT	CASSQSGQGAQPQHF
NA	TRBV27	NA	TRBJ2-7	TGTGCCAGCTCACCCAACCCCGCCGGGACATCGTCCTACGAGCAGTACTTC	CASSPNPAGTSSYEQYF
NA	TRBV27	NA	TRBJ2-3	TGTGCCAGCAGTTGGGCCACCGAGACGGGCACAGATACGCAGTATTTT	CASSWATETGTDTQYF
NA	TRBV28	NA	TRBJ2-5	TGTGCCAGCAGTTTAGTGGAGAACACTAAGGAGACCCAGTACTTC	CASSLVENTKETQYF
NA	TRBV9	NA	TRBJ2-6	TGTGCCAGCAGCGTAGAGGGCGGCTCTGGGGCCAACGTCCTGACTTTC	CASSVEGGSGANVLTF
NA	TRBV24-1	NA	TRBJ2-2	TGTGCCACCAGTGACCCGGGTTCCAACACCGGGGAGCTGTTTTTT	CATSDPGSNTGELFF
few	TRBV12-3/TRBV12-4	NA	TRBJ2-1	TGTGCCAGCTCAGGCGGGGGCCTCAATGAGCAGTTCTTC	CASSGGGLNEQFF
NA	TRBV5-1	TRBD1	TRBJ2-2	TGCGCCAGCAGCTCCGGGACAGACACCGGTACCGGGGAGCTGTTTTTT	CASSSGTDTGTGELFF
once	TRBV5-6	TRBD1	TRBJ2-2	TGTGCCAGCAGCGCCGGGACAGGTGGGACCGGGGAGCTGTTTTTT	CASSAGTGGTGELFF
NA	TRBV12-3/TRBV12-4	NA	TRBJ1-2	TGTGCCAGCAGTCCCCGAAACCGCTATGGCTACACCTTC	CASSPRNRYGYTF
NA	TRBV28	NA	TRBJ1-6	TGTGCCAGCAGTTCTGGACAGTATCGTCCACCCCTCCACTTT	CASSSGQYRPPLHF
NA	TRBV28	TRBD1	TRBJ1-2	TGTGCCAGCAGTTCCCGGGACAGGGGACTAAACTATGGCTACACCTTC	CASSSRDRGLNYGYTF
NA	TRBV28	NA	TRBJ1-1	TGTGCCAGCAGTGAAACCTCCAAGAAACAAGCTTTCTTT	CASSETSKKQAFF
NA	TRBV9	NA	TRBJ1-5	TGTGCCAGCAGCTTAAACAGGGCTAGCAATCAGCCCCAGCATTTT	CASSLNRASNQPQHF
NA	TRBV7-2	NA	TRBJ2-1	TGTGCCAGCAGCTTGCCCACTAGCCGGGAGCAGTTCTTC	CASSLPTSREQFF
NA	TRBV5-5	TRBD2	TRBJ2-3	TGTGCCAGCAGCTTCCAGGCGGGGGTGGATACGCAGTATTTT	CASSFQAGVDTQYF
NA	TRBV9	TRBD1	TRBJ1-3	TGTGCCAGCACCCCTGGGACAGGCGGCTCTGGAAACACCATATATTTT	CASTPGTGGSGNTIYF
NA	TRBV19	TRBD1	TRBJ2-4	TGTGCCAGTAGGATAGACCACAGGGGGCTAGCCAAAAACATTCAGTACTTC	CASRIDHRGLAKNIQYF
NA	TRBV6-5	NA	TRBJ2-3	TGTGCCACCCTAAAGGGGGTCGGGGGTACAGATACGCAGTATTTT	CATLKGVGGTDTQYF
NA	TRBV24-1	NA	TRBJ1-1	TGTGCCACCAGTGATTCGGGCAGGGATTCAACTGAAGCTTTCTTT	CATSDSGRDSTEAFF
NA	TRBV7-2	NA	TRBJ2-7	TGTGCCAGCAGCTTTGGGGGGGCAACCTACGAGCAGTACTTC	CASSFGGATYEQYF
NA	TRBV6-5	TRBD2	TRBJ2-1	TGTGCCAGCAGTTACTTTAGCGGGGGGGCCGGTTCTGAGCAGTTCTTC	CASSYFSGGAGSEQFF
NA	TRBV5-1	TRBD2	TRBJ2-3	TGCGCCAGCAGCTTCGGGACTAGCGGGGGGATAGATACGCAGTATTTT	CASSFGTSGGIDTQYF
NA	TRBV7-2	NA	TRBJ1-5	TGTGCCAGCAGCTTACGTTCGGGGGGGGTCGGCAATCAGCCCCAGCATTTT	CASSLRSGGVGNQPQHF
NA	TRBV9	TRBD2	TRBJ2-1	TGTGCCAGCAGCGCCAGACTAGCGGTAAATGAGCAGTTCTTC	CASSARLAVNEQFF